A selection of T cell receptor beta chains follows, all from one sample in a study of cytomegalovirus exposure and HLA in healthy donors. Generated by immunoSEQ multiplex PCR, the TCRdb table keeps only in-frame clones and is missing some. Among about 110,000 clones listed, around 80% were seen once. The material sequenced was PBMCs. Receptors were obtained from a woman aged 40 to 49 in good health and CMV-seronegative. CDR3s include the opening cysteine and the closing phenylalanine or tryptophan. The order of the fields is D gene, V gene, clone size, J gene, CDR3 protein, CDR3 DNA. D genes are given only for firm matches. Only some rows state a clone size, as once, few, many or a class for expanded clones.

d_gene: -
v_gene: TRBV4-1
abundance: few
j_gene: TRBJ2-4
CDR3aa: CASSQDQGGTWAKNIQYF
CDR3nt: TGCGCCAGCAGCCAAGACCAGGGGGGCACATGGGCCAAAAACATTCAGTACTTC

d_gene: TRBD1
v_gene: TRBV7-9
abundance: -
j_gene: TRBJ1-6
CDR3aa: CASSLGQGGSPLHF
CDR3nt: TGTGCCAGCAGCTTAGGACAGGGAGGTTCACCCCTCCACTTT

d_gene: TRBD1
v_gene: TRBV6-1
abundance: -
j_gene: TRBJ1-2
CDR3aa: CASRVRGNYGYTF
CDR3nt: TGTGCCAGCAGGGTCAGGGGGAACTATGGCTACACCTTC

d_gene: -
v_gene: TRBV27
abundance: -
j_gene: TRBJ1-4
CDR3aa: CASSFGGDEKLFF
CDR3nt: TGTGCCAGCAGTTTCGGGGGAGATGAAAAACTGTTTTTT

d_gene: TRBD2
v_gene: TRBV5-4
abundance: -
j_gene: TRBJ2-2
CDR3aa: CASSGWGLAGRGSGELFF
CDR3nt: TGTGCCAGCAGCGGGTGGGGACTAGCGGGTAGAGGCTCCGGGGAGCTGTTTTTT

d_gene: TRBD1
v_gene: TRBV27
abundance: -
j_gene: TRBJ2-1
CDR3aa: CASSLSGQGEVEQFF
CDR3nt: TGTGCCAGCAGTTTATCGGGACAGGGGGAGGTTGAGCAGTTCTTC

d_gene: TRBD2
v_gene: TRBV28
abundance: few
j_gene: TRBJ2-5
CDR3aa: CASSLIAGGPQETQYF
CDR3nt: TGTGCCAGCAGTTTAATAGCGGGAGGGCCACAAGAGACCCAGTACTTC

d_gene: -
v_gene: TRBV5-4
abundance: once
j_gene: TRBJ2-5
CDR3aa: CASSLWTTPETQYF
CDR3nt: TGTGCCAGCAGCCTGTGGACTACACCAGAGACCCAGTACTTC

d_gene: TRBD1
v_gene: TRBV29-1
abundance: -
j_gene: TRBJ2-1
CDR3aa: CSVEEATGLIDEQFF
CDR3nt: TGCAGCGTTGAAGAGGCGACAGGGTTGATTGATGAGCAGTTCTTC

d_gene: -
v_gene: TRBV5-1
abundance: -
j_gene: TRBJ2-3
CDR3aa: CASSLFRSGESDTQYF
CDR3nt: TGCGCCAGCAGCTTGTTTCGAAGCGGAGAATCAGATACGCAGTATTTT

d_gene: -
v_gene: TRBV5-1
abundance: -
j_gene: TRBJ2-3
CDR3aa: CASSLGPGTDTQYF
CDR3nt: TGCGCCAGCAGCTTGGGACCGGGTACGGATACGCAGTATTTT

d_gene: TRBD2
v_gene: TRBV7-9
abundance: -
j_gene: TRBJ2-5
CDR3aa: CASSLRLAGARETQYF
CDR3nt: TGTGCCAGCAGCTTAAGACTAGCGGGAGCCAGGGAGACCCAGTACTTC

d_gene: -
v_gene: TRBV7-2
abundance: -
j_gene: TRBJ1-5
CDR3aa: CASSLAGGVQPQHF
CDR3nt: TGTGCCAGCAGCTTAGCGGGGGGGGTTCAGCCCCAGCATTTT

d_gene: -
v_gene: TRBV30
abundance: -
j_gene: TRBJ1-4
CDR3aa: CAWRDSRDEKLFF
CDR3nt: TGTGCCTGGAGGGACAGTAGAGATGAAAAACTGTTTTTT

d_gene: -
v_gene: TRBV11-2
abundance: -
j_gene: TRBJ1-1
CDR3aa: CASSPAGQSAFF
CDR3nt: TGTGCCAGCAGCCCTGCGGGGCAGTCGGCTTTCTTT

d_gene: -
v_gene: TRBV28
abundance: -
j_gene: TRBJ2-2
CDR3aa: CASSSPGAGTGELFF
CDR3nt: TGTGCCAGCAGTTCCCCAGGGGCAGGGACCGGGGAGCTGTTTTTT

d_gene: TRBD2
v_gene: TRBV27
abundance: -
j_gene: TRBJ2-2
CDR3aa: CASSPWTSGDTGELFF
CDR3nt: TGTGCCAGCAGTCCATGGACTAGCGGGGACACCGGGGAGCTGTTTTTT

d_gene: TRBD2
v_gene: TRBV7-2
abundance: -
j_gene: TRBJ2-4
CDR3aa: CASSLRAGGENIQYF
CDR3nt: TGTGCCAGCAGCTTACGGGCGGGGGGCGAAAACATTCAGTACTTC

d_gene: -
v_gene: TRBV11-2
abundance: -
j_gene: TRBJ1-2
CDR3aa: CASSLGASPSSGYTF
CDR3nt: TGTGCCAGCAGCTTGGGGGCCTCCCCCAGCTCTGGCTACACCTTC

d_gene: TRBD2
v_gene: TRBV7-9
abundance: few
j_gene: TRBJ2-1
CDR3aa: CASSLDLVAGGGNEQFF
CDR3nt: TGTGCCAGCAGCTTAGATTTGGTAGCGGGAGGTGGGAATGAGCAGTTCTTC

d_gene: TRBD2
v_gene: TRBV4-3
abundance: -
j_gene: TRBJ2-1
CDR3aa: CASSRGTSGSSNEQFF
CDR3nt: TGCGCCAGCAGCCGAGGGACTAGCGGGAGCTCCAATGAGCAGTTCTTC

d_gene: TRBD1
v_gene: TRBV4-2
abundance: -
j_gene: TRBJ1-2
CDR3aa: CASSQVRTGGTTYGYTF
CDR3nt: TGTGCCAGCAGCCAAGTTAGAACAGGGGGAACGACCTATGGCTACACCTTC

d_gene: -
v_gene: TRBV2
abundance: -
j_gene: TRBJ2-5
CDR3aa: CASSEQNQETQYF
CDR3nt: TGTGCCAGCAGTGAACAGAACCAAGAGACCCAGTACTTC

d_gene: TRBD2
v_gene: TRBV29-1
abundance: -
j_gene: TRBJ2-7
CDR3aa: CSVEDSGGVRPYEQYF
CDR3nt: TGCAGCGTTGAAGATTCGGGGGGTGTACGTCCCTACGAGCAGTACTTC

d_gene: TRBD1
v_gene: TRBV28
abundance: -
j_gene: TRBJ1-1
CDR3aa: CASSSPQGDTEAFF
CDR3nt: TGTGCCAGCAGTTCACCCCAGGGGGACACTGAAGCTTTCTTT

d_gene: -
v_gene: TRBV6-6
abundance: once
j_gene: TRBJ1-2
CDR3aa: CASRSGGGINYGYTF
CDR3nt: TGTGCCAGCAGGTCTGGGGGGGGCATTAACTATGGCTACACCTTC

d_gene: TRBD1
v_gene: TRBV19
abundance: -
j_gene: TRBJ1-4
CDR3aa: CASSPGGWTGGSTNEKLFF
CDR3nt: TGTGCCAGTAGCCCCGGGGGCTGGACAGGGGGCTCAACTAATGAAAAACTGTTTTTT

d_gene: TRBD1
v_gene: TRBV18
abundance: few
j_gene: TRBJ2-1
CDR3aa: CASSGQGGNEQFF
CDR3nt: TGTGCCAGCTCAGGACAGGGAGGCAATGAGCAGTTCTTC

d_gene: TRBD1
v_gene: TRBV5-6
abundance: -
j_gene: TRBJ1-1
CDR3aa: CASSSPGQKNTEAFF
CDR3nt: TGTGCCAGCAGCTCGCCGGGACAGAAGAACACTGAAGCTTTCTTT

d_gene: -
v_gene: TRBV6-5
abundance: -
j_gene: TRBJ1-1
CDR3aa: CASRNRFGDTEAFF
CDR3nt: TGTGCCAGCAGGAACAGGTTCGGAGACACTGAAGCTTTCTTT

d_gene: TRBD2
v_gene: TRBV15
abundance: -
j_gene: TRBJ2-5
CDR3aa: CATSPSSGGFETQYF
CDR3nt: TGTGCCACCAGCCCCTCTAGCGGGGGGTTCGAGACCCAGTACTTC

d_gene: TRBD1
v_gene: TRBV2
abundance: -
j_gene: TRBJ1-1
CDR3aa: CASSEGQEATEAFF
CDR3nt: TGTGCCAGCAGTGAGGGACAGGAGGCCACTGAAGCTTTCTTT

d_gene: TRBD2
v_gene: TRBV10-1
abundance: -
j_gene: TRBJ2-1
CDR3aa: CASSESRGGRNEQFF
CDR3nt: TGCGCCAGCAGTGAGTCGCGGGGGGGCCGGAATGAGCAGTTCTTC

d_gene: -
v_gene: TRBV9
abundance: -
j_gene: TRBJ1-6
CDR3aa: CASSAETGGTSPLHF
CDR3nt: TGTGCCAGCAGCGCCGAGACAGGTGGGACTTCACCCCTCCACTTT

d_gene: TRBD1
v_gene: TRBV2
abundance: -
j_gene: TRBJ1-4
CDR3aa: CASSRWTGQTTNEKLFF
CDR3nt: TGTGCCAGCAGTCGCTGGACAGGCCAAACAACTAATGAAAAACTGTTTTTT

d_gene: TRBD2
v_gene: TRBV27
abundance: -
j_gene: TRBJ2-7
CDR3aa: CASSPGLGFYEQYF
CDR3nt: TGTGCCAGCAGCCCGGGACTAGGCTTCTACGAGCAGTACTTC

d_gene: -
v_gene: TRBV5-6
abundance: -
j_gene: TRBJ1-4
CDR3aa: CASSSGFTNEKLFF
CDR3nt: TGTGCCAGCAGCTCAGGGTTCACTAATGAAAAACTGTTTTTT

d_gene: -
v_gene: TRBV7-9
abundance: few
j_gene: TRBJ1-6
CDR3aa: CSSSQTNSPLHF
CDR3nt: TGTTCCAGCAGCCAGACAAATTCACCCCTCCACTTT

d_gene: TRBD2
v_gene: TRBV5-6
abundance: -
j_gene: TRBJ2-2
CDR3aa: CASSSLGTSGNTGELFF
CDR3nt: TGTGCCAGCAGCTCGCTCGGGACTAGCGGTAACACCGGGGAGCTGTTTTTT

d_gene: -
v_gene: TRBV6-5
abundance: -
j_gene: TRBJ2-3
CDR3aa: CASSEGDATDTQYF
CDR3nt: TGTGCCAGCAGCGAGGGGGACGCCACAGATACGCAGTATTTT

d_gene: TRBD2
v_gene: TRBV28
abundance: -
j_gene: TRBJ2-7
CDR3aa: CASSPPLAGEGHEQYF
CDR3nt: TGTGCCAGCAGCCCCCCACTAGCGGGAGAAGGCCACGAGCAGTACTTC

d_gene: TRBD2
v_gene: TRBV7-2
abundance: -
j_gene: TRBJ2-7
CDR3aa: CASSLEVGRGYEQYF
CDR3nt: TGTGCCAGCAGCTTAGAGGTAGGGAGGGGTTACGAGCAGTACTTC

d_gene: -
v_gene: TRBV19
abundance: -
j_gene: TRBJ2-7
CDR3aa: CASSTQTGSYEQYF
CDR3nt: TGTGCCAGTAGCACACAGACAGGTTCCTACGAGCAGTACTTC

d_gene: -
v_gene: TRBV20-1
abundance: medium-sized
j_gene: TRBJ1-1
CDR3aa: CRGSANTEAFF
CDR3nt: TGCAGGGGTAGCGCGAACACTGAAGCTTTCTTT

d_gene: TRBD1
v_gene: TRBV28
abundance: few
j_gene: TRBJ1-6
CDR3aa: CASRGTGVSSYNSPLHF
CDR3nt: TGTGCCAGCAGAGGGACAGGCGTTAGCTCCTATAATTCACCCCTCCACTTT

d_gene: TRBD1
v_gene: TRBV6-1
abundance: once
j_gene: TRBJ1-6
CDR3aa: CASSEDRGAINSPLHF
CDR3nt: TGTGCCAGCAGTGAAGACAGGGGGGCGATAAATTCACCCCTCCACTTT

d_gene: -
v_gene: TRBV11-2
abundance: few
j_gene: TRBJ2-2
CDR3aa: CASSLTVVGEGLGLFF
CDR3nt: TGTGCCAGCAGCCTGACTGTCGTAGGAGAAGGACTCGGGCTGTTTTTT

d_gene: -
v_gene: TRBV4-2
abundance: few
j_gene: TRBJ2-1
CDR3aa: CASSQVGADEQFF
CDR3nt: TGTGCCAGCAGCCAAGTTGGAGCAGATGAGCAGTTCTTC

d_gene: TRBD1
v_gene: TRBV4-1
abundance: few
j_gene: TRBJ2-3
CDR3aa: CASSQSEYRTGVTDTQYF
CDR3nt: TGCGCCAGCAGCCAATCCGAGTACAGGACAGGGGTGACAGATACGCAGTATTTT

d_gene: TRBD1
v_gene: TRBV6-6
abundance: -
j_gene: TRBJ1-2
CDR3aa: CASSPLGTGNIYGYTF
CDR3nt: TGTGCCAGCAGTCCACTCGGGACAGGGAATATCTATGGCTACACCTTC

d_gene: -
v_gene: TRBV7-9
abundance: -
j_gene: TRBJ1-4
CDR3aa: CASSLIQAKLFF
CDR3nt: TGTGCCAGCAGCTTAATCCAGGCAAAACTGTTTTTT

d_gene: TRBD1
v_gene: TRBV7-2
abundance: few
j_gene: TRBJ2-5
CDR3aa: CASSTDREETQYF
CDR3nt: TGTGCCAGCAGCACGGACAGGGAAGAGACCCAGTACTTC

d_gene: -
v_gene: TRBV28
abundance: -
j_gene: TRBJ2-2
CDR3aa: CASTPPRVNTGELFF
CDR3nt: TGTGCCAGCACTCCCCCGCGGGTTAACACCGGGGAGCTGTTTTTT

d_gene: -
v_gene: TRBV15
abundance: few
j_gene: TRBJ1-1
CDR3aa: CATSRDLSGSGAFF
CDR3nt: TGTGCCACCAGCAGAGATCTATCGGGGTCGGGGGCTTTCTTT

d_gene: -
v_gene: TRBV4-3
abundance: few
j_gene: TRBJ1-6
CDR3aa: CASSPDSYNSPLHF
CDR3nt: TGCGCCAGCAGCCCGGACAGCTATAATTCACCCCTCCACTTT

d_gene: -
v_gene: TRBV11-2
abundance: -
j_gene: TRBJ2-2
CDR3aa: CASSVQGTHGELFF
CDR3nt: TGTGCCAGCAGTGTACAGGGCACTCACGGGGAGCTGTTTTTT